A selection of T cell receptor beta chains follows, all from one sample in a study of PD-1 blockade in classical Hodgkin lymphoma. Generated by immunoSEQ multiplex PCR, the TCRdb table keeps only in-frame clones and is missing some. The sample lists approximately 26,000 clones; 60% to 80% were seen once. The sequences come from peripheral blood mononuclear cells (PBMCs), collected at baseline. Every receptor here comes from a human donor with classical Hodgkin lymphoma. Each CDR3 is given with its conserved first and last residue. The D gene is left open where the match is weak. Clone size is not always given. Where it is, it says once, few, many or a class for expanded clones.

TRBV7-9	TRBJ2-7	.	.	TGTGCCAGCAGCCTCCTGTCGGGAGCCTACGAGCAGTACTTC	CASSLLSGAYEQYF
TRBV7-9	TRBJ1-1	.	.	TGTGCCAGCCGGGACACCAACACTGAAGCTTTCTTT	CASRDTNTEAFF
TRBV6-5	TRBJ2-2	.	once	TGTGCCAGCAGTTACCAGGGTTCGGGCGGGGAGCTGTTTTTT	CASSYQGSGGELFF
TRBV9	TRBJ1-1	.	few	TGTGCCAGCGGGGGAGAGAACACTGAAGCTTTCTTT	CASGGENTEAFF
TRBV5-4	TRBJ2-1	TRBD2	.	TGTGCCAGCAGCTTGGGACTAGCGGGGGGGAATGAGCAGTTCTTC	CASSLGLAGGNEQFF
TRBV11-3	TRBJ2-2	TRBD1	.	TGTGCCAGCAGCCACCCCGGGACAGCTAGGACCGGGGAGCTGTTTTTT	CASSHPGTARTGELFF
TRBV4-1	TRBJ1-2	.	few	TGCGCCAGCAGCCAAGAACGTTGGGGATCTGGCTACACCTTC	CASSQERWGSGYTF
TRBV6-4	TRBJ1-1	TRBD1	.	TGTGCCAGCAGTGACTCGGGACAGGGTGGGACTGAAGCTTTCTTT	CASSDSGQGGTEAFF
TRBV18	TRBJ2-7	.	.	TGTGCCAGCTCACCAGTCCCACAGTACGAGCAGTACTTC	CASSPVPQYEQYF
TRBV4-1	TRBJ2-3	TRBD1	.	TGCGCCAGCAGCGACCGGGACAGGGATACAGATACGCAGTATTTT	CASSDRDRDTDTQYF
TRBV30	TRBJ2-1	TRBD2	.	TGTGCCTGGAGTTCGCGGGGGGGAACCAATGAGCAGTTCTTC	CAWSSRGGTNEQFF
TRBV19	TRBJ1-3	.	.	TGTGCCAGTAGTATCGCGGCCTCTGGAAACACCATATATTTT	CASSIAASGNTIYF
TRBV7-8	TRBJ2-7	TRBD2	few	TGTGCCAGCAGCCAAAGTGTGCTAGCGGGGGGAATAGACTACGAGCAGTACTTC	CASSQSVLAGGIDYEQYF
TRBV7-7	TRBJ1-6	TRBD1	few	TGTGCTAGCAGCTTACCCCTACCCGGGACAGGGGGGAATTCACCCCTCCACTTT	CASSLPLPGTGGNSPLHF
TRBV29-1	TRBJ2-1	TRBD2	.	TGCAGCGTTGTAGGACTAGCTGATGAGCAGTTCTTC	CSVVGLADEQFF
TRBV11-2	TRBJ2-3	.	.	TGTGCCAGCAGCACAGTGGATACGCAGTATTTT	CASSTVDTQYF
TRBV11-3	TRBJ2-2	TRBD2	.	TGTGCCAGCAGCTTCGGACTAGCGGGGAGTACCGGGGAGCTGTTTTTT	CASSFGLAGSTGELFF
TRBV4-2	TRBJ1-2	TRBD1	.	TGTGCCAGCAGCCAAGCCGGGACAGGGGGTGCTGATGGCTACACCTTC	CASSQAGTGGADGYTF
TRBV18	TRBJ1-6	.	.	TGTGCCAGCTCACCACTCTCACCTAACAGGGACCTTAATTCACCCCTCCACTTT	CASSPLSPNRDLNSPLHF
TRBV29-1	TRBJ2-3	TRBD2	.	TGCAGCGTTGAAGATAGCGGGGCTTACACAGATACGCAGTATTTT	CSVEDSGAYTDTQYF
TRBV18	TRBJ1-1	.	.	TGTGCCAGCTCACCGGCAGGACAGCCCATGAACACTGAAGCTTTCTTT	CASSPAGQPMNTEAFF
TRBV5-1	TRBJ1-2	.	few	TGCGCCAGCAGCTTGGCCGAGGGGCCGGGAGGCTACACCTTC	CASSLAEGPGGYTF
TRBV19	TRBJ1-1	.	few	TGTGCCAGTAGTCAGGGAGGCACTGAAGCTTTCTTT	CASSQGGTEAFF
TRBV10-3	TRBJ1-1	TRBD1	.	TGTGCCATCAGCCCCGGGACAGAGGCTTTCTTT	CAISPGTEAFF
TRBV5-1	TRBJ2-1	TRBD1	.	TGCGCCAGCAGCCCAATACAGGGGGACAGGTACAATGAGCAGTTCTTC	CASSPIQGDRYNEQFF
TRBV7-2	TRBJ2-7	.	.	TGTGCCACCGCGGCGGGGATGTACGAGCAGTACTTC	CATAAGMYEQYF
TRBV4-3	TRBJ1-1	TRBD1	.	TGCGCCAGCAGTCCCACCGGGACAGGGGTTGAAGCTTTCTTT	CASSPTGTGVEAFF
TRBV7-9	TRBJ1-2	.	medium-sized	TGTGCCAGCAGCTTGGGGCAGGGATGGGATGGCTACACCTTC	CASSLGQGWDGYTF
TRBV28	TRBJ2-5	.	medium-sized	TGTGCCAGCAGTTTAGGTGGCGCGGAGACCCAGTACTTC	CASSLGGAETQYF
TRBV5-6	TRBJ1-6	TRBD1	.	TGTGCCAGCAGCTTTGTGGACAGGAGAGGATCACCCCTCCACTTT	CASSFVDRRGSPLHF
TRBV10-3	TRBJ2-7	TRBD2	few	TGTGCCATCACCACTAGCGGGGGGCAGTACGAGCAGTACTTC	CAITTSGGQYEQYF
TRBV11-2	TRBJ2-1	TRBD2	.	TGTGCCAGCAGCTTAGGTTATGGACTAGCGGGGGGAGAGTACAATGAGCAGTTCTTC	CASSLGYGLAGGEYNEQFF
TRBV4-1	TRBJ1-4	.	.	TGCGCCAGCAGCCAAGATCTCGAGGAAAAACTGTTTTTT	CASSQDLEEKLFF
TRBV19	TRBJ1-1	.	.	TGTGCCAGTAGTCCCCCTTTAGGACGGGGAATGGGCACTGAAGCTTTCTTT	CASSPPLGRGMGTEAFF
TRBV7-6	TRBJ2-7	.	.	TGTGCCAGCAGCTTAGGGGCCATGACCTACGAGCAGTACTTC	CASSLGAMTYEQYF
TRBV10-3	TRBJ2-5	TRBD2	.	TGTGCCATCAGTGAGTCTTGGGGGTCTAGCGGGGGCCAAGAGACCCAGTACTTC	CAISESWGSSGGQETQYF
TRBV7-8	TRBJ2-1	.	.	TGTGCCAGCAGCTCTGGCACAAGGGTTGGGGGTGAGCAGTTCTTC	CASSSGTRVGGEQFF
TRBV2	TRBJ1-2	TRBD1	.	TGTGCCAGCAGTGACTGGGGACAGGGTGATGGCTACACCTTC	CASSDWGQGDGYTF
TRBV7-2	TRBJ1-2	.	.	TGTGCCAGCAGCTTACCGCCTACAGGAGGGGTTCTGAATGGCTACACCTTC	CASSLPPTGGVLNGYTF
TRBV6-1	TRBJ2-2	.	.	TGTGCCAGCAGTGCTTGGGGTACGAACACCGGGGAGCTGTTTTTT	CASSAWGTNTGELFF
TRBV5-6	TRBJ1-1	.	.	TGTGCCAGCAGCTCGGGGGCAGGGTACACTGAAGCTTTCTTT	CASSSGAGYTEAFF
TRBV28	TRBJ1-1	.	.	TGTGCCAGCAGTACCGCGGGGGGGGAGAACACTGAAGCTTTCTTT	CASSTAGGENTEAFF
TRBV19	TRBJ2-5	.	few	TGTGCCAGTAGTCTTGACAGACAAGAGACCCAGTACTTC	CASSLDRQETQYF
TRBV6-6	TRBJ2-7	.	.	TGTGCCAGCAGTTACTCGACCCGCTACGAGCAGTACTTC	CASSYSTRYEQYF
TRBV2	TRBJ2-3	TRBD1	few	TGTGCCAGCAGTGTTGAAAGGACAGGGGATGATACGCAGTATTTT	CASSVERTGDDTQYF